Shown below are 23 T cell receptor beta chains from a single sample sequenced in a study of molecular identifiers for immune sequencing clone quantification. From the PCR reads, TCRdb called clonotypes with MiXCR, one entry per CDR3 protein. The sample lists under 650,000 distinct CDR3 sequences, roughly 21% seen once, with under 0.95% in the top ten. The sequencing sample was made of naive CD8+ T cells from blood, with Jurkat cell RNA spiked in. Subset specified: FACS-sorted CD8+CD4-CCR7+CD45RA+ naive T cells. The receptors shown here come from a human donor in good health. Some libraries in this study had Jurkat cell RNA spiked in.

This clonotype occurred many times. This sequence joins TRBV7-9 and TRBJ1-5, with no clear D. The V end was cut by 5 bases, the J end by 7 bases, with 12 bases between. This CDR3 spans 13 amino acids. The V gene's germline CDR1 is SEHNR and CDR2 FQNEAQ (reference sequence). In nucleotides, the CDR3 is TGTGCCAGCAGCCTCGGGGAGGCCCAGCCCCAGCATTTT. Protein product: CASSLGEAQPQHF.

This clonotype was seen a handful of times. This chain uses TRBV18 with TRBJ2-7; no clear D gene. This CDR3 region has 16 residues. V gave up 3 bases and J gave up 0 bases, with 15 bases separating them. Germline V CDR1 and CDR2: KGHSH, LQKENI. DNA of the CDR3: TGTGCCAGCTCACCGTCGTTCGGGTCAGCCTCCTACGAGCAGTACTTC. Protein: CASSPSFGSASYEQYF.

This clonotype appeared many times. The rearrangement links TRBV19 to TRBJ2-7; D gene uncertain. The length of the CDR3 is 13 residues. The V end was cut by 3 bases, the J end by 4 bases, with 10 bases between. From germline, CDR1 is LNHDA and CDR2 SQIVND (reference sequence). CDR3 region: CASSMGKGYEQYF. CDR3 nucleotide sequence: TGTGCCAGTAGTATGGGGAAGGGTTACGAGCAGTACTTC.

This clonotype was found many times. The chain couples TRBV12-3 or TRBV12-4 to TRBJ2-6; 9 bases line up with TRBD1. The CDR3 loop spans 17 amino acids. V trimming: 4 bases; J trimming: 0 bases; junction bases outside the gene matches: 4. The CDR3 protein is CASSSDRGTSGANVLTF. The CDR3 DNA reads as TGTGCCAGCAGTTCGGACAGGGGCACCTCTGGGGCCAACGTCCTGACTTTC.

This clonotype was observed many times. The chain carries TRBV9 and TRBJ2-3, with D maybe TRBD1 (7 bases). CDR1 is SGDLS and CDR2 is YYNGEE in the germline V gene. Trimming shortened V by 4 bases and J by 2 bases, and 14 bases separated the two germline ends. The CDR3 runs to 15 residues. CDR3 protein: CASSWRDSDTDTQYF. CDR3 nucleotide sequence: TGTGCCAGCAGCTGGAGGGACAGTGACACAGATACGCAGTATTTT.

This clonotype was picked up many times. The rearrangement joins TRBV12-3 or TRBV12-4 to TRBJ2-2; D might be TRBD2 (5 bases). With 1 base removed from V and 6 bases from J, the gap between germline ends came to 6 bases. This CDR3 has 13 amino acids. The CDR3 loop reads CASSLDGAGELFF. The CDR3, as DNA: TGTGCCAGCAGTTTAGACGGGGCCGGGGAGCTGTTTTTT.

In its sample, this clonotype was seen many times. The rearrangement joins TRBV18 to TRBJ2-7; D gene unclear. In germline, CDR1 is KGHSH, CDR2 LQKENI. Trimming shortened V by 0 bases and J by 0 bases, and 9 bases separated the two germline ends. The CDR3 length is 15 residues. Here the CDR3 DNA reads TGTGCCAGCTCACCACCGTTTCAGAGCTCCTACGAGCAGTACTTC. It specifies CASSPPFQSSYEQYF.

This clonotype was seen many times. This chain uses TRBV20-1 with TRBJ2-1, with D tentatively TRBD2 (6 bases). The CDR3 spans 12 residues. The V gene's germline CDR1 is DFQATT and CDR2 SNEGSKA (reference sequence). Deletions cut 0 bases from V and 10 bases from J, with 10 bases between. The CDR3, as DNA: TGCAGTGCTAGAGACGGGACTCCCGAGCAGTTCTTC. Its protein is CSARDGTPEQFF.

Remarks on this clonotype: A junction end diverges from the germline sequence, so it may reflect a read error. The chain has TRBV19 and TRBJ2-1; TRBD1 matches 7 bases. This CDR3 region has 19 residues. Germline CDR1 reads LNHDA; CDR2 reads SQIVND (reference sequence). DNA of the CDR3: TGTGCCAGTAGTATATCTGGCTTTCCCAACAGGGGAGTAAACAAAGAGCAGTTCTTC. Translation gives CASSISGFPNRGVNKEQFF.

The genes are TRBV7-9 and TRBJ2-3; perhaps D is TRBD1 or TRBD2 (6 bases each). The V end was cut by 5 bases, the J end by 3 bases, with 15 bases between. This CDR3 contains 15 residues. CDR1 is SEHNR, CDR2 FQNEAQ, per germline (reference sequence). CDR3 loop: CASSALGGSTDTQYF. CDR3 coding DNA: TGTGCCAGCAGCGCGCTAGGGGGGAGTACAGATACGCAGTATTTT.

The chain carries TRBV13 and TRBJ1-1; TRBD1 might be the D (5 bases). Germline assignment: CDR1 PRHDT and CDR2 FYEKMQ (reference sequence). The CDR3 loop spans 12 amino acids. V lost 5 bases to trimming and J lost 8 bases, with 12 bases between them. This CDR3 is CASSLWGLEAFF. CDR3 bases: TGTGCCAGCAGCCTGTGGGGACTCGAAGCTTTCTTT.

About this clonotype: A read error may produce the germline difference seen at one junction end. V and J are TRBV3-1 and TRBJ2-3; no clear D gene. Germline V gene lookup returns CDR1 LGHDT and CDR2 YNNKEL (reference sequence). The CDR3 is 15 amino acids. The CDR3 loop reads CAGRPVLRISDTQYF. CDR3 DNA sequence: TGTGCCGGCAGACCCGTACTGAGGATTTCGGATACGCAGTATTTT.

This clonotype showed up many times. The rearrangement joins TRBV9 to TRBJ1-2; no clear D. Germline CDR1 SGDLS, CDR2 YYNGEE. There are 12 residues in the CDR3. V was trimmed by 0 bases and J by 4 bases, leaving 4 bases between them. The CDR3 here is CASSVVPYGYTF. The CDR3 DNA is TGTGCCAGCAGCGTAGTTCCCTATGGCTACACCTTC.

There are many counts of this clonotype. This chain connects TRBV12-3 or TRBV12-4 to TRBJ1-1; tentatively, D is TRBD1 (6 bases). This CDR3 spans 16 amino acids. V gave up 6 bases and J gave up 4 bases, with 21 bases separating them. The CDR3 DNA reads as TGTGCCAGCAGACCAGCACTGGGGGGCCGGGGCACTGAAGCTTTCTTT. It translates to CASRPALGGRGTEAFF.

This clonotype was recorded at least ten times. V and J are TRBV3-1 and TRBJ2-4; the D gene is possibly TRBD2 (5 bases). The CDR3 contains 14 residues. CDR1 and CDR2 (germline): LGHDT, YNNKEL (reference sequence). Trimming took 1 base from V and 1 from J, leaving 5 bases between them. CDR3 nucleotide sequence: TGTGCCAGCAGCCAAGCGGGGGCCAAAAACATTCAGTACTTC. It encodes CASSQAGAKNIQYF.

There are many counts of this clonotype. The chain has TRBV29-1 and TRBJ2-3; TRBD2 aligns across 10 bases. The CDR3 is made up of 15 amino acids. The trim removed 8 bases at V and 1 base at J, leaving 9 bases unmatched. CDR1 is SQVTM and CDR2 is ANQGSEA in the germline V gene. Here the CDR3 reads CSSEGLAERTDTQYF. For the CDR3, the DNA is TGCAGCAGCGAAGGACTAGCGGAACGCACAGATACGCAGTATTTT.

Regarding this clonotype: The final CDR3 position lacks the conserved phenylalanine or tryptophan, pointing to a likely read error. V gene TRBV4-1 combines with J gene TRBJ2-5; 8 bases are a match to TRBD2. Looked up from germline, CDR1 is MGHRA and CDR2 is YSYEKL. Trimming cost V 4 bases and J 3 bases; bases outside gene matches: 7. This CDR3 has 15 residues. This CDR3 reads CASSLLAGGEETQYL. CDR3 coding DNA: TGCGCCAGCAGCCTACTGGCGGGAGGAGAAGAGACCCAGTACCTC.

The sample holds many counts of this clonotype. The chain combines TRBV29-1 with TRBJ2-6; 8 bases match TRBD1. V gave up 7 bases and J gave up 0 bases; unmatched junction bases: 8. Germline CDR1 is SQVTM and CDR2 is ANQGSEA. There are 16 residues in the CDR3. The CDR3 DNA follows: TGCAGCGCTCAGGGACAGGATTACTCTGGGGCCAACGTCCTGACTTTC. Protein product: CSAQGQDYSGANVLTF.

The chain links TRBV12-3 or TRBV12-4 to TRBJ2-4, with D uncertain. The CDR3 has 16 residues. Trimming pared 4 bases from V and 0 bases from J, leaving 13 bases between. CDR3 region: CASSSSDGLAKNIQYF. DNA of the CDR3: TGTGCCAGCAGTTCATCCGACGGCCTAGCCAAAAACATTCAGTACTTC.

This clonotype was observed a single time. A much larger clone differs by one base, so this may be a read error. V and J are TRBV28 and TRBJ2-7; D perhaps matches TRBD1 (5 bases). The CDR3 sequence is 12 residues long. Germline CDR1 is MDHEN and CDR2 is SYDVKM. The CDR3 is CASLKDSYERYF. DNA for the CDR3: TGTGCCAGCCTTAAAGACAGTTACGAGCGGTACTTC.

This clonotype was counted at least ten times. The CDR3 sequence: CASHRATNEKLFF. The DNA for the CDR3 is TGTGCCAGCCACAGAGCAACTAATGAAAAACTGTTTTTT. The rearrangement links TRBV28 to TRBJ1-4; no definite D call. With 8 bases removed from V and 0 bases from J, the gap between germline ends came to 7 bases. The CDR3 has 13 amino acids. Per germline, CDR1 MDHEN and CDR2 SYDVKM.

This clonotype was observed at least ten times. This chain links TRBV28 with TRBJ1-4; D is ambiguous. The V end lost 4 bases, the J end lost 8 bases, and 11 bases lay between the germline ends. There are 13 residues in the CDR3. In germline, CDR1 is MDHEN, CDR2 SYDVKM. CDR3: CASSSPGSEKLFF. CDR3 DNA: TGTGCCAGCAGTTCCCCGGGTAGCGAAAAACTGTTTTTT.

V and J are TRBV19 and TRBJ2-1, with TRBD2 identical over 7 bases. CDR3 length: 16 amino acids. Per the germline V gene, CDR1 is LNHDA and CDR2 is SQIVND (reference sequence). V shed 2 bases and J 5 bases; nucleotides not matched to a gene: 9. CDR3 protein: CASSISSAGVNNEQFF. CDR3 nucleotide sequence: TGTGCCAGTAGTATAAGCTCCGCGGGAGTTAACAATGAGCAGTTCTTC.